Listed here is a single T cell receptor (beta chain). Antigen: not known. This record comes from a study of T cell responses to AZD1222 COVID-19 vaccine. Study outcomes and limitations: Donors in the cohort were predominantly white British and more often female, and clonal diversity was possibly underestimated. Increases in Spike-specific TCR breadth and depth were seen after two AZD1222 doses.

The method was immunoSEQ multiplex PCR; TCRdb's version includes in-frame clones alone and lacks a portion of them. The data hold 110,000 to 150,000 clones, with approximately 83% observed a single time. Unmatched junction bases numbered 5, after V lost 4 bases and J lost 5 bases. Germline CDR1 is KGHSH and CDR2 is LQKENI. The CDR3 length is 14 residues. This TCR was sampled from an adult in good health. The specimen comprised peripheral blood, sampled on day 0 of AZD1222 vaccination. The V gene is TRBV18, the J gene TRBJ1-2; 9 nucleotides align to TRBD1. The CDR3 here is CASSLGQGRYGYTF. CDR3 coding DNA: TGTGCCAGCTCACTGGGACAGGGAAGATATGGCTACACCTTC.